This record covers a single T cell receptor beta chain. The data derive from a study of blood T cell repertoires in COVID-19. Germline-derived CDR1 and CDR2 are SGHNT and YYREEE (reference sequence). The CDR3 is 14 residues long. Trimming took 8 bases from V and 6 from J, leaving 17 bases between them. Original methodology: Estimation of nucleated cell counts relied on the amplification of reference gene primers. Measured with immunoSEQ multiplex PCR; TCRdb has only the in-frame clones, and not every one. That table is the source of V, J and clone size, and D and trimming were worked out from the DNA. The sample gives 95,000 to 130,000 clones, around nine tenths of which show up once; 1.8% is in the top ten.

The clonotype was recovered from a human donor with active COVID-19. The donor label of this sample is uncertain. Sample: peripheral blood. J is TRBJ1-4 and V is TRBV5-4, with D perhaps matching TRBD1 (5 bases). The CDR3 sequence: CASSVDVGDEKLFF. CDR3 DNA sequence: TGTGCCAGTTCAGTGGACGTAGGGGATGAAAAACTGTTTTTT.